These 18 T cell receptor beta chains originate from one sample sequenced in a study of T cells after yellow fever vaccination. TCRdb re-derived calls from the 5' RACE reads in MiXCR, one entry per CDR3 protein. The sample has 300,000 to 350,000 distinct CDR3 sequences; 4% to 5.5% are singletons. Specimen: PBMCs, collected 15 days after the yellow fever booster vaccination. The receptors derive from a man aged 18 to 29 who received the YFV17D yellow fever vaccine.

The V gene is TRBV29-1, the J gene TRBJ1-5; unclear D gene. Germline V gene lookup returns CDR1 SQVTM and CDR2 ANQGSEA. Trimming took 4 bases from V and 1 from J, leaving 14 bases between them. CDR3 length equals 15 residues. This chain's CDR3 is CSVAGRVVSNQPQHF. The CDR3 nucleotides are TGCAGCGTTGCAGGTCGGGTTGTCAGCAATCAGCCCCAGCATTTT.

The chain combines TRBV12-3 or TRBV12-4 with TRBJ2-2; no clear D gene. This CDR3 is built from 13 residues. V lost 6 bases to trimming and J lost 3 bases, with 8 bases between them. CDR3 protein: CASSKGYTGELFF. The CDR3 DNA follows: TGTGCCAGCAGCAAAGGGTACACCGGGGAGCTGTTTTTT.

A few counts support this clonotype. V usage is TRBV5-1 and J usage is TRBJ2-2; a possible D gene is TRBD1 (7 bases). Germline loops: CDR1 SGHRS, CDR2 YFSETQ. Trimming shortened V by 3 bases and J by 4 bases, and 19 bases separated the two germline ends. The length of the CDR3 is 17 residues. The CDR3 is CASSWTTGVAGTGELFF. The DNA of the CDR3 is TGCGCCAGCAGCTGGACTACAGGGGTCGCAGGCACCGGGGAGCTGTTTTTT.

The V gene is TRBV11-2, the J gene TRBJ2-1; no firm D call. Germline CDR1 is SGHAT and CDR2 is FQNNGV. The CDR3 has 13 residues. The V end lost 0 bases, the J end lost 9 bases, and 9 bases lay between the germline ends. The CDR3 coding sequence is TGTGCCAGCAGCTTAGATCCATCCCCTGAGCAGTTCTTC. It specifies CASSLDPSPEQFF. Filled out from reference TRBV11-2 and TRBJ2-1, the complete variable domain reads EAGVAQSPRYKIIEKRQSVAFWCNPISGHATLYWYQQILGQGPKLLIQFQNNGVVDDSQLPKDRFSAERLKGVDSTLKIQPAKLEDSAVYLCASSLDPSPEQFFGPGTRLTVL.

This chain links TRBV10-3 with TRBJ1-5; D call uncertain. Germline V gene data show CDR1 as ENHRY and CDR2 as SYGVKD. V dropped 4 bases and J dropped 3 bases, with 4 bases sitting between them. This CDR3 contains 12 residues. The CDR3 DNA reads as TGTGCCATCAGTGCCCTCAATCAGCCCCAGCATTTT. This translates into CAISALNQPQHF.

This clonotype was observed many times. The V gene is TRBV15, the J gene TRBJ2-7, with D possibly being TRBD1 (7 bases). Trimming removed 1 base from V and 2 bases from J, with 18 bases in between. This CDR3 is 17 amino acids long. Germline assignment: CDR1 LNHNV and CDR2 YYDKDF (reference sequence). CDR3 coding DNA: TGTGCCACCAGCAGAGTCTCCAGGGGGACTCTCACCTACGAGCAGTACTTC. Protein sequence: CATSRVSRGTLTYEQYF.

This clonotype was counted a few times. The genes are TRBV5-4 and TRBJ2-2; D possibly uses TRBD1 or TRBD2 (6 bases each). The CDR3 covers 13 residues. Germline assignment: CDR1 SGHNT and CDR2 YYREEE (reference sequence). Trimming stripped 4 bases from V and 5 bases from J, with 9 bases between. CDR3 bases: TGTGCCAGCAGCAGGGGGGAGACCGGGGAGCTGTTTTTT. Encoded protein: CASSRGETGELFF.

This clonotype has a handful of counts. The chain carries TRBV5-4 and TRBJ2-7; possibly TRBD1 for D (6 bases). The CDR3 contains 13 residues. The V end was cut by 3 bases, the J end by 2 bases, with 9 bases between. Germline-derived CDR1 and CDR2 are SGHNT and YYREEE (reference sequence). In DNA, the CDR3 is TGTGCCAGCAGCTCAGGACAGCCCTACGAGCAGTACTTC. This codes for CASSSGQPYEQYF.

This clonotype was counted at least ten times. The V and J genes are TRBV20-1 and TRBJ2-1; D perhaps matches TRBD2 (6 bases). Germline V gene data show CDR1 as DFQATT and CDR2 as SNEGSKA (reference sequence). There are 12 residues in the CDR3. V gave up 0 bases and J gave up 13 bases, with 13 bases separating them. The CDR3 nucleotides read TGCAGTGCTAGAGATTTCGGGACTGAACAGTTCTTC. Its translation: CSARDFGTEQFF.

This clonotype was counted a single time. A much larger clonotype is one base distant, so this may be a read error. The V call is TRBV5-1, the J call TRBJ1-1, with a tentative D call TRBD1 (5 bases). V gave up 4 bases and J gave up 3 bases, with 10 bases separating them. The CDR3 has 13 residues. CDR1 is SGHRS, CDR2 YFSETQ, per germline. The CDR3 spells CASSLTAYTEAFF. The CDR3 coding sequence is TGCGCCAGCAGCCTGACAGCGTACACTGAAGCTTTCTTT. The full variable domain, with the rest looked up from reference TRBV5-1 and TRBJ1-1, is KAGVTQTPRYLIKTRGQQVTLSCSPISGHRSVSWYQQTPGQGLQFLFEYFSETQRNKGNFPGRFSGRQFSNSRSEMNVSTLELGDSALYLCASSLTAYTEAFFGQGTRLTVV.

The chain links TRBV12-3 or TRBV12-4 to TRBJ2-7; D is possibly TRBD1 (6 bases). This CDR3 contains 15 residues. V lost 0 bases to trimming and J lost 2 bases, with 11 bases between them. The CDR3 sequence is CASSLAGHSTYEQYF. In nucleotides, the CDR3 is TGTGCCAGCAGTTTAGCGGGACACTCGACCTACGAGCAGTACTTC.

This clonotype was seen ten or more times. The chain couples TRBV5-1 to TRBJ2-7; 13 positions match TRBD2. This CDR3 contains 16 residues. After removal of 0 bases from V and 6 bases from J, the junction contained 6 bases not matched to a gene. In germline, CDR1 is SGHRS, CDR2 YFSETQ. The CDR3, as DNA: TGCGCCAGCAGCTTGGGGACTAGCGGGGGCGTCGGCGAGCAGTACGTC. Translated, it gives CASSLGTSGGVGEQYV.

In regard to this clonotype: One end of the junction fails to match germline, which may point to a read error. V and J are TRBV7-7 and TRBJ2-1, with 9 nucleotides matching TRBD2. Germline CDR1 and CDR2: SSHAT and FNYEAQ (reference sequence). CDR3 length: 19 amino acids. CDR3 DNA sequence: TGTGCTAGCAGCCCGATTGGCGGGGGGGAGATTTTTTCCTACAATGAGCAGTTCTTC. Translation gives CASSPIGGGEIFSYNEQFF.

This clonotype came up a few times. The rearrangement joins TRBV4-1 to TRBJ1-6; D unresolved. CDR3 length: 17 residues. The V end lost 1 base, the J end lost 7 bases, and 17 bases lay between the germline ends. Germline lookup yields CDR1 MGHRA and CDR2 YSYEKL. The CDR3 loop reads CASSQVASLQPNSPLHF. The CDR3, as DNA: TGCGCCAGCAGCCAAGTTGCCTCGCTGCAGCCGAATTCACCCCTCCACTTT.

This clonotype was counted many times. This chain joins TRBV6-1 and TRBJ2-5, with D perhaps matching TRBD1 or TRBD2 (5 bases each). This CDR3 is 14 amino acids long. With 4 bases removed from V and 2 bases from J, the gap between germline ends came to 11 bases. Germline V lookup: CDR1 MNHNS, CDR2 SASEGT. CDR3: CASSAGRLQETQYF. The CDR3 DNA reads as TGTGCCAGCAGTGCGGGACGACTGCAAGAGACCCAGTACTTC.

The table lists this clonotype with a few counts. The chain employs TRBV7-3 and TRBJ2-6; 11 bases are shared with TRBD1. CDR1 is SGHTA and CDR2 is FQGTGA in the germline V gene. V dropped 7 bases and J dropped 1; count of bases not matched to a gene: 3. This CDR3 region has 16 residues. CDR3 DNA sequence: TGTGCCAGCAAAGGGACAGGGGGATCTGGGGCCAACGTCCTGACTTTC. Translated, it gives CASKGTGGSGANVLTF.

This clonotype was seen more than once but under ten times. The chain combines TRBV4-2 with TRBJ1-1, with a tentative D call TRBD1 (6 bases). From germline, CDR1 is LGHNA and CDR2 YNFKEQ. With 0 bases removed from V and 1 base from J, the gap between germline ends came to 12 bases. This CDR3 contains 16 residues. The CDR3 loop reads CASSQDEGQWNTEAFF. The CDR3 nucleotides are TGTGCCAGCAGCCAAGATGAAGGACAGTGGAACACTGAAGCTTTCTTT.

This clonotype was seen a handful of times. This chain joins TRBV9 and TRBJ2-3; the D is unclear. Per the germline V gene, CDR1 is SGDLS and CDR2 is YYNGEE. Trimming shortened V by 0 bases and J by 11 bases, and 7 bases separated the two germline ends. The CDR3 sequence is 11 residues long. For the CDR3, the DNA is TGTGCCAGCAGCGTAGCGGGCAAGCAGTATTTT. Residues: CASSVAGKQYF.